This TCR beta chain was observed in a study of post-analysis software for immune sequencing data. On the study more broadly: Multiple sclerosis in the patients followed relapsing-remitting, secondary progressive and progressive-relapsing courses. Whole-study findings and limits: For normalized Chao1 diversity, multiple sclerosis patients scored significantly lower than controls did. Included in a set of four or five TRBV segments more frequent in patients than controls were TRBV5-6, TRBV5-1 and TRBV20-1. Samples made in the same batch grouped tightly together by F measure.

This clonotype was detected many times. The antigen is undetermined. Every TCR beta cDNA library bore unique molecular identifiers. Each sample of roughly 0.95 to 10 million input T cells yielded 500,000 or so cDNA molecules, so each molecule approximated one T cell. MiXCR was run by TCRdb on the PCR reads, yielding one entry per CDR3 protein. Of 380,000 or so distinct CDR3 sequences listed, 30% to 45% were seen once; the top ten hold around 15%. The CDR3 covers 11 residues. Trimming took off 2 bases at V and 7 bases at J, with 6 bases between the two ends. V is TRBV12-3 or TRBV12-4 and J is TRBJ2-7; D gene unclear. The TCR comes from a girl aged 5-17 years with multiple sclerosis. Sequencing was performed on blood. In nucleotides, the CDR3 is TGTGCCAGCAGTTTAAAGGGAGAGCAGTACTTC. The encoded protein is CASSLKGEQYF.